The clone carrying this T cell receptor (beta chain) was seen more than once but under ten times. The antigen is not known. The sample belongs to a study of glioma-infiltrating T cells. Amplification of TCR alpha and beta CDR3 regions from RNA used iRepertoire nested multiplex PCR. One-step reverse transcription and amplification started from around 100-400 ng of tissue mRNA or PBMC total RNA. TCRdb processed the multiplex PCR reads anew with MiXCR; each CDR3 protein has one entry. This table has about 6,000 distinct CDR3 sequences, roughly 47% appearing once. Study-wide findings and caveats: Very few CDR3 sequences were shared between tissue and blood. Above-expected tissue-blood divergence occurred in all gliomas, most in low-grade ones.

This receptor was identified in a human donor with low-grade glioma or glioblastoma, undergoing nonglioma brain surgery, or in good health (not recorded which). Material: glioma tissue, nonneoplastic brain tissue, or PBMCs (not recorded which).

The CDR3 DNA reads TGTGCCAGCAGTTACCACCCCGCTGGTGAGCAGTTCTTC. Translated: CASSYHPAGEQFF. The V gene is TRBV6-5, the J gene TRBJ2-1; D ambiguous. The CDR3 has 13 residues. V was pared by 2 bases and J by 9 bases, with 11 bases between. Looked up from germline, CDR1 is MNHEY and CDR2 is SVGAGI.